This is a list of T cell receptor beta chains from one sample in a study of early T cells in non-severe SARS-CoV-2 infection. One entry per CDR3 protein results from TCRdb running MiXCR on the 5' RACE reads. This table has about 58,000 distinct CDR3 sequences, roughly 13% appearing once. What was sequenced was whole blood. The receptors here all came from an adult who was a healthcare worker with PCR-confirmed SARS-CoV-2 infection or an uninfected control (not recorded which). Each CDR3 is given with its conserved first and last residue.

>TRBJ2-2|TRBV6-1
CASRSGRASTGELFF
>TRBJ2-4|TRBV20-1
CSAVSRGAKNIQYF
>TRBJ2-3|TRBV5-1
CASSLETDTQYF
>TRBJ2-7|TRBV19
CASSMRAGTYEQYF
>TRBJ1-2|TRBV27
CASSSSTNYGYTF
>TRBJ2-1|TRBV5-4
CASSLWGYNEQFF
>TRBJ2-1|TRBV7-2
CASSWKAEGEQFF
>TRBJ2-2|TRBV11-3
CASSFSEGDGELFF
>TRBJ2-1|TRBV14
CASSQDRGSSYNEQFF
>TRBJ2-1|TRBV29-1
CSVVGPGNEQFF
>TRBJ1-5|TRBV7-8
CASSAPGTGPFPQPQHF
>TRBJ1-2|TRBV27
CASKVGGGGYTF
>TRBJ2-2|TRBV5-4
CASSYSTGPLNTGELFF
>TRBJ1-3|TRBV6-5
CASRQGPQGTGNTIYF
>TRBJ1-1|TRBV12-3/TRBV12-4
CASSLSRGLNTEAFF
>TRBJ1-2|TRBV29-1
CSVGAPSNYGYTF
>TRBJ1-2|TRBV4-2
CASSQGQGRNYGYTF
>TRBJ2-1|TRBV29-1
CSKVVYNEQFF
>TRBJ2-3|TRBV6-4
CASSDSTSGDTDTQYF
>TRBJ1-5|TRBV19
CASSWETLSYQPQHF
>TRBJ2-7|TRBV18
CASSPLEVGPSLEQYF